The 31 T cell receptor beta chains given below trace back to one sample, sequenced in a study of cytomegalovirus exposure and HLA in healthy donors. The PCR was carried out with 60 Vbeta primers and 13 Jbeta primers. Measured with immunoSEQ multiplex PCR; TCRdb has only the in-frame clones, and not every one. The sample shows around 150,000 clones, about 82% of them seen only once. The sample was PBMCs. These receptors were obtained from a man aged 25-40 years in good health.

The CDR3 spells CASSLDLLPMGYTF. In DNA form, the CDR3 reads TGTGCCAGCAGCTTGGACCTACTTCCTATGGGCTACACCTTC. J is TRBJ1-2 and V is TRBV5-5; D unresolved. The germline V and J ends were trimmed by 0 bases and 8 bases, with 14 bases remaining between them. Germline V gene sequence: CDR1 SGHKS, CDR2 YYEKEE (reference sequence). CDR3 length: 14 amino acids.

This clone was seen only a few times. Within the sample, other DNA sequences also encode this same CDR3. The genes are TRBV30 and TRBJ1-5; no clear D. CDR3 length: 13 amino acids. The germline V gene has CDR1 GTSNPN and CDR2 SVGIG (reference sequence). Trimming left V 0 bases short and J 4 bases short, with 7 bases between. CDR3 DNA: TGTGCCTGGAGTGTACGGGGTAATCAGCCCCAGCATTTT. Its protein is CAWSVRGNQPQHF.

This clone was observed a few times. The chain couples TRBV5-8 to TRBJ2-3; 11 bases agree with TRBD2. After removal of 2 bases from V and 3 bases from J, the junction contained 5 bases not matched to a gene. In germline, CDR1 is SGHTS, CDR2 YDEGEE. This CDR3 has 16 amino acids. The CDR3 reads CASSFISGRATDTQYF. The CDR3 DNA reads TGTGCCAGCAGCTTTATTAGCGGGAGGGCAACAGATACGCAGTATTTT.

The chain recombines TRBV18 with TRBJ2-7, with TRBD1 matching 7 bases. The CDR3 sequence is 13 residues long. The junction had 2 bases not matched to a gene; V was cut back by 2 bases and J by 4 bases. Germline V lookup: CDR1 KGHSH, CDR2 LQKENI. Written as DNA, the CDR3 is TGTGCCAGCTCACCAGGGACAGAATACGAGCAGTACTTC. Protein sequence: CASSPGTEYEQYF.

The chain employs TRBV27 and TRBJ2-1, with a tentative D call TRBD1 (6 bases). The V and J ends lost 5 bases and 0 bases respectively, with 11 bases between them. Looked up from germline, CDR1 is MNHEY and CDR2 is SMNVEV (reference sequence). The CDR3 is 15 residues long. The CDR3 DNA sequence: TGTGCCAGCAGTATTTACAGGGCCTCCTACAATGAGCAGTTCTTC. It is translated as CASSIYRASYNEQFF.

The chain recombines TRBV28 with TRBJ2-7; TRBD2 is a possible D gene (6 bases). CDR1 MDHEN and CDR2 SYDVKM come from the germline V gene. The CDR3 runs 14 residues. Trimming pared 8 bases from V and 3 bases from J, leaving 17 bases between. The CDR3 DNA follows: TGTGCCAGCGTCCTTCGGGGTAGCGGCTACGAGCAGTACTTC. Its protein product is CASVLRGSGYEQYF.

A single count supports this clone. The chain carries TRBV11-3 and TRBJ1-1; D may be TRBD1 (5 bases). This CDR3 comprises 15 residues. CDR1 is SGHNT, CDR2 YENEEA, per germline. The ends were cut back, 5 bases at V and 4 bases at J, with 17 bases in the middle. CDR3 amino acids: CASSPRNRGGTEAFF. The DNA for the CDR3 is TGTGCCAGCAGCCCCAGAAACCGGGGGGGCACTGAAGCTTTCTTT.

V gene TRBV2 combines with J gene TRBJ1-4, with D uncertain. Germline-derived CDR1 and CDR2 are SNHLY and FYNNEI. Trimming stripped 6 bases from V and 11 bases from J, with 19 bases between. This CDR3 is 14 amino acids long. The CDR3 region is CASRDTGNAGKLFF. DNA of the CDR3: TGTGCCAGCAGGGATACCGGGAATGCGGGCAAACTGTTTTTT.

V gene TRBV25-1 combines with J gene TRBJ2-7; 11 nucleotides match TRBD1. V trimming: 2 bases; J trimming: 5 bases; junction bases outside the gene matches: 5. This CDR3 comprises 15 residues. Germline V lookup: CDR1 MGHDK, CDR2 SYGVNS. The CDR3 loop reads CASSEQDRGLDEQYF. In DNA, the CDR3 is TGTGCCAGCAGTGAACAGGACAGGGGGCTGGACGAGCAGTACTTC.

The CDR3 DNA is TGCGCCAGCAGCTTGGGTGGCACATCGAACACTGAAGCTTTCTTT. This codes for CASSLGGTSNTEAFF. The J gene is TRBJ1-1, the V gene TRBV5-1; D call uncertain. This CDR3 is 15 amino acids long. Deletions cut 0 bases from V and 1 base from J, with 10 bases between. Germline CDR1 reads SGHRS; CDR2 reads YFSETQ. The entire variable domain, with the rest obtained from reference TRBV5-1 and TRBJ1-1, is as follows: KAGVTQTPRYLIKTRGQQVTLSCSPISGHRSVSWYQQTPGQGLQFLFEYFSETQRNKGNFPGRFSGRQFSNSRSEMNVSTLELGDSALYLCASSLGGTSNTEAFFGQGTRLTVV.

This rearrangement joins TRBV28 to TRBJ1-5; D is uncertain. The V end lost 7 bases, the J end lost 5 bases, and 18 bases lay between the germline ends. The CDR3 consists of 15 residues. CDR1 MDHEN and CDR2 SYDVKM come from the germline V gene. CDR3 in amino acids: CASTAVDRLYQPQHF. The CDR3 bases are TGTGCCAGCACCGCGGTAGACCGGCTCTATCAGCCCCAGCATTTT.

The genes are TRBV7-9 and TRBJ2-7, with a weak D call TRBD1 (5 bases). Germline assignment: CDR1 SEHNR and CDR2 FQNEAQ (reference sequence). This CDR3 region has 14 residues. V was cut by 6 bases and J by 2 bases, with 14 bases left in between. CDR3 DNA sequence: TGTGCCAGCAGGACCGACAGTCCCGCCTACGAGCAGTACTTC. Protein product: CASRTDSPAYEQYF.

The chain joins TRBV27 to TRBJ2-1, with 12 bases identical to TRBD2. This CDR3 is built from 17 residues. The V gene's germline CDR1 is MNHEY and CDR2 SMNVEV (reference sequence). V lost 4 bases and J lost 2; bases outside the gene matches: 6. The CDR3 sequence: CASSSPRTSGTYNEQFF. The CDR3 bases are TGTGCCAGCAGTTCCCCCCGGACTAGCGGGACCTACAATGAGCAGTTCTTC.

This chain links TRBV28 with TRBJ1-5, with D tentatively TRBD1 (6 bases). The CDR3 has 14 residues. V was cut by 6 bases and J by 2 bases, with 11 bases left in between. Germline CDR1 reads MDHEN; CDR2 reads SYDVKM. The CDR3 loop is CASRGDTGNQPQHF. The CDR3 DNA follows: TGTGCCAGCAGAGGGGACACCGGCAATCAGCCCCAGCATTTT. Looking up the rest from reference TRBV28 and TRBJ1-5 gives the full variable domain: DVKVTQSSRYLVKRTGEKVFLECVQDMDHENMFWYRQDPGLGLRLIYFSYDVKMKEKGDIPEGYSVSREKKERFSLILESASTNQTSMYLCASRGDTGNQPQHFGDGTRLSIL.

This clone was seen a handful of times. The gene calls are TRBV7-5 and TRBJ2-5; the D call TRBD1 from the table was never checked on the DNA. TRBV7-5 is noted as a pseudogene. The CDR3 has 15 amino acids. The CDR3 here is CVRSLGGGQQETQYF. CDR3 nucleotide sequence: TGTGTCAGAAGCTTAGGTGGTGGGCAGCAAGAGACCCAGTACTTC.

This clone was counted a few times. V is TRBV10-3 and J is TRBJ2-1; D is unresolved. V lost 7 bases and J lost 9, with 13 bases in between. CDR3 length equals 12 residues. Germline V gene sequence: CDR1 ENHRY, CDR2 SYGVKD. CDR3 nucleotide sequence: TGTGCCATCAAAGACCTAGGCAGTGAGCAGTTCTTC. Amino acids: CAIKDLGSEQFF.

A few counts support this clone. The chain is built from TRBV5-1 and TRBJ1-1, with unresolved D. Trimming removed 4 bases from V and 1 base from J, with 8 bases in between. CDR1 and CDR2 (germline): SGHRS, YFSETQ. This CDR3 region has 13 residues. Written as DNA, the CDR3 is TGCGCCAGCAGCCCCTGGCCGAACACTGAAGCTTTCTTT. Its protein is CASSPWPNTEAFF. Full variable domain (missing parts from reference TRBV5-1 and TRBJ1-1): KAGVTQTPRYLIKTRGQQVTLSCSPISGHRSVSWYQQTPGQGLQFLFEYFSETQRNKGNFPGRFSGRQFSNSRSEMNVSTLELGDSALYLCASSPWPNTEAFFGQGTRLTVV.

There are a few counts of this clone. As DNA, the CDR3 is TGTGCCTGGAAGGGGGGGCACAATGAGCAGTTCTTC. Amino acids: CAWKGGHNEQFF. The genes are TRBV30 and TRBJ2-1, with TRBD2 as a possible D gene (7 bases). Trimming shortened V by 4 bases and J by 5 bases, and 9 bases separated the two germline ends. Germline V gene lookup returns CDR1 GTSNPN and CDR2 SVGIG (reference sequence). The CDR3 runs 12 residues.

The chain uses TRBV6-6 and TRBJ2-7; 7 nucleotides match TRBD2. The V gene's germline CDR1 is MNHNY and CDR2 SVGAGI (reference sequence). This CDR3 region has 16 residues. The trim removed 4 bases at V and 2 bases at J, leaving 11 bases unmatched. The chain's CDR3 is CASSLPSSGGPYEQYF. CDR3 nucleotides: TGTGCCAGCAGTTTACCCTCTTCGGGGGGACCCTACGAGCAGTACTTC.

The CDR3 DNA reads as TGTGCCAGTACCCCATGGGACAGTAACTATCAGCCCCAGCATTTT. Encoded protein: CASTPWDSNYQPQHF. The chain is built from TRBV19 and TRBJ1-5; TRBD1 matches at 7 bases. After removal of 7 bases from V and 5 bases from J, the junction contained 11 bases not matched to a gene. Looked up from germline, CDR1 is LNHDA and CDR2 is SQIVND (reference sequence). The CDR3 runs to 15 residues.

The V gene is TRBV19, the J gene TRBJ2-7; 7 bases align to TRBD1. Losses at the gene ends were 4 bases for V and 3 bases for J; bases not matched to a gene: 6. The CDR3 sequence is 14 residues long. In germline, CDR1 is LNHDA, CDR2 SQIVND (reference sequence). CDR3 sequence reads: CASSTTGTHYEQYF. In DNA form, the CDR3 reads TGTGCCAGTAGTACGACAGGGACCCACTACGAGCAGTACTTC.

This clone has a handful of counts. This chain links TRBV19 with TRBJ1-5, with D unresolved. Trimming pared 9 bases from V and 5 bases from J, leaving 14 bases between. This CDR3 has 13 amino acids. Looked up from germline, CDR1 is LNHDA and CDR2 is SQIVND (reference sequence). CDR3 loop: CASKGPGDQPQHF. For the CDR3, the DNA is TGTGCCAGCAAGGGCCCCGGGGATCAGCCCCAGCATTTT.

CDR3 residues: CAWTTGYGTEAFF. The DNA of the CDR3 is TGTGCCTGGACTACAGGTTATGGCACTGAAGCTTTCTTT. V is TRBV30 and J is TRBJ1-1, with D possibly matching TRBD1 (5 bases). The V gene lost 4 bases and the J gene lost 4 bases, with 13 bases spanning the gap. Germline V gene data show CDR1 as GTSNPN and CDR2 as SVGIG (reference sequence). The CDR3 contains 13 residues.

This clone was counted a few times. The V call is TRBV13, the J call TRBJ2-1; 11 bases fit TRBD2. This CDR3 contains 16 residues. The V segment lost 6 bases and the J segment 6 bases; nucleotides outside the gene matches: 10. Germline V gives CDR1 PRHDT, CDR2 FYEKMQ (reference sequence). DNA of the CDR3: TGTGCCAGCAGTCCTGCAACTAGCGGGAGATCCAATGAGCAGTTCTTC. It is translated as CASSPATSGRSNEQFF.

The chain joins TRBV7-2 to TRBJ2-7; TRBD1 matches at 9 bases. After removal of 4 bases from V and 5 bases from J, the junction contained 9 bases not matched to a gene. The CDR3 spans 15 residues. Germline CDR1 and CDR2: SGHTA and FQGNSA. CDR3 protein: CASSSSGTGMNEQYF. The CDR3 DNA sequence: TGTGCCAGCAGCTCCTCCGGGACAGGGATGAACGAGCAGTACTTC.

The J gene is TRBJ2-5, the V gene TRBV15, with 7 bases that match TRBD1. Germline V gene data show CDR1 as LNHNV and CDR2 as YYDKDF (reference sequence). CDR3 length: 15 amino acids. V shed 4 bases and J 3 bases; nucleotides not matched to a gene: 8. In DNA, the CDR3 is TGTGCCACCAGCAAGGGAGACAGGGTGGAAGAGACCCAGTACTTC. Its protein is CATSKGDRVEETQYF.

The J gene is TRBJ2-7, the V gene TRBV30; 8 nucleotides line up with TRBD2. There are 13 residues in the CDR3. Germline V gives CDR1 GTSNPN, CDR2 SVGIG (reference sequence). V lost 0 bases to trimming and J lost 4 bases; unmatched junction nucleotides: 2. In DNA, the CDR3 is TGTGCCTGGAGTGTGGGCGGGAGGTACGAGCAGTACTTC. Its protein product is CAWSVGGRYEQYF.

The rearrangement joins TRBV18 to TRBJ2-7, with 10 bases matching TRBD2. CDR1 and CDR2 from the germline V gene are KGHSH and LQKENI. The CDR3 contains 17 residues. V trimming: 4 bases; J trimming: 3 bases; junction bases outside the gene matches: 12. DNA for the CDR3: TGTGCCAGCTCACGGGCTCCCGGGACTAGCGTCTTCTACGAGCAGTACTTC. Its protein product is CASSRAPGTSVFYEQYF.

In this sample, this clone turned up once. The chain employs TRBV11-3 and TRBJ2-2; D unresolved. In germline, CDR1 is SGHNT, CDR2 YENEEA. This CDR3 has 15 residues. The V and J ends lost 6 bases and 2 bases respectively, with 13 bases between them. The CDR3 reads CASSTKRANTGELFF. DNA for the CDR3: TGTGCCAGCAGTACGAAGCGAGCAAACACCGGGGAGCTGTTTTTT. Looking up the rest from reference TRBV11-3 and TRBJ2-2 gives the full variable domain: EAGVVQSPRYKIIEKKQPVAFWCNPISGHNTLYWYLQNLGQGPELLIRYENEEAVDDSQLPKDRFSAERLKGVDSTLKIQPAELGDSAVYLCASSTKRANTGELFFGEGSRLTVL.

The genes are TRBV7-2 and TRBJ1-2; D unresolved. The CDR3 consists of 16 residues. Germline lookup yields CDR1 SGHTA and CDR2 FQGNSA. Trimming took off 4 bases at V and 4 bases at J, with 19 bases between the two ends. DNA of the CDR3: TGTGCCAGCAGCTCAGGTGGAGGGTCTATCTTCTATGGCTACACCTTC. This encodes CASSSGGGSIFYGYTF. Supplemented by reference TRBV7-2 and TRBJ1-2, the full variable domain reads GAGVSQSPSNKVTEKGKDVELRCDPISGHTALYWYRQSLGQGLEFLIYFQGNSAPDKSGLPSDRFSAERTGGSVSTLTIQRTQQEDSAVYLCASSSGGGSIFYGYTFGSGTRLTVV.

The CDR3 here is CSVGPGVGQPQHF. CDR3 nucleotide sequence: TGCAGCGTTGGGCCAGGGGTCGGTCAGCCCCAGCATTTT. The chain couples TRBV29-1 to TRBJ1-5; D may be TRBD1 (6 bases). V lost 4 bases to trimming and J lost 6 bases, with 13 bases between them. The CDR3 has 13 residues. CDR1 and CDR2 (germline): SQVTM, ANQGSEA.